These 28 T cell receptor beta chains share one sample of origin, sequenced in a study of blood T cells in healthy people across ages. Using a J-beta primer mix together with a sample-barcoded 5' primer, a second PCR was run for about 6 to 11 cycles. TCRdb re-called the 5' RACE reads with MiXCR, one entry per CDR3 protein. This table has 650,000 to 1,000,000 distinct CDR3 sequences, roughly 46% appearing once. The sequenced material came from blood. The receptors were gathered from a man of 80 years or more in good health.

The chain carries TRBV28 and TRBJ1-4, with D possibly being TRBD1 (5 bases). The CDR3 sequence is 15 residues long. Germline-derived CDR1 and CDR2 are MDHEN and SYDVKM. The V end was cut by 8 bases, the J end by 7 bases, with 20 bases between. Here the CDR3 reads CASGSQGGGAEKLFF. The CDR3 DNA follows: TGTGCCAGCGGCTCCCAGGGAGGAGGAGCTGAAAAACTGTTTTTT.

The gene calls are TRBV4-1 and TRBJ2-3, with 10 bases fitting TRBD2. Unmatched junction bases numbered 15, after V lost 5 bases and J lost 1 base. There are 19 residues in the CDR3. CDR1 MGHRA and CDR2 YSYEKL come from the germline V gene. The CDR3 spells CASSGGLAGVFSGTDTQYF. The CDR3 DNA reads as TGCGCCAGCAGCGGGGGCCTAGCGGGAGTCTTTTCCGGCACAGATACGCAGTATTTT.

This chain joins TRBV28 and TRBJ1-1; 8 bases are a match to TRBD1. CDR1 is MDHEN, CDR2 SYDVKM, per germline. This CDR3 has 16 amino acids. J lost 4 bases, V lost 2 bases, and 9 bases had no gene match. The CDR3 nucleotides read TGTGCCAGCAGTTTAGATCTCCCCACAGGGGGCACTGAAGCTTTCTTT. Encoded protein: CASSLDLPTGGTEAFF. The whole variable domain, remainder taken from reference TRBV28 and TRBJ1-1, is DVKVTQSSRYLVKRTGEKVFLECVQDMDHENMFWYRQDPGLGLRLIYFSYDVKMKEKGDIPEGYSVSREKKERFSLILESASTNQTSMYLCASSLDLPTGGTEAFFGQGTRLTVV.

This clonotype has more than one count but fewer than ten. The rearrangement uses TRBV7-2 and TRBJ2-1; D is undetermined. Trimming removed 5 bases at V and 9 bases at J, with 14 bases between. This CDR3 has 13 amino acids. Germline V gene lookup returns CDR1 SGHTA and CDR2 FQGNSA. The CDR3 coding sequence is TGTGCCAGCAGCCGCCCCCCGACCCCTGAGCAGTTCTTC. Protein: CASSRPPTPEQFF. Looking up the rest from reference TRBV7-2 and TRBJ2-1 gives the full variable domain: GAGVSQSPSNKVTEKGKDVELRCDPISGHTALYWYRQSLGQGLEFLIYFQGNSAPDKSGLPSDRFSAERTGGSVSTLTIQRTQQEDSAVYLCASSRPPTPEQFFGPGTRLTVL.

The rearrangement links TRBV7-9 to TRBJ1-2; D is ambiguous. The length of the CDR3 is 14 residues. V was shortened by 3 bases and J by 4 bases, with 12 bases between the two germline ends. The V gene's germline CDR1 is SEHNR and CDR2 FQNEAQ (reference sequence). The CDR3 sequence is CASSFPQALYGYTF. The CDR3 nucleotides read TGTGCCAGCAGCTTCCCTCAGGCTCTCTATGGCTACACCTTC.

This clonotype came up a few times. The chain joins TRBV18 to TRBJ1-1; tentatively, D is TRBD1 (6 bases). The CDR3 has 17 residues. The germline V and J ends were trimmed by 6 bases and 1 base, with 21 bases remaining between them. Germline lookup yields CDR1 KGHSH and CDR2 LQKENI. Written as DNA, the CDR3 is TGTGCCAGCTCTACGACGGGGGCAGGCACGGGGAACACTGAAGCTTTCTTT. Translated: CASSTTGAGTGNTEAFF. Together with reference TRBV18 and TRBJ1-1, the CDR3 gives the full variable domain: NAGVMQNPRHLVRRRGQEARLRCSPMKGHSHVYWYRQLPEEGLKFMVYLQKENIIDESGMPKERFSAEFPKEGPSILRIQQVVRGDSAAYFCASSTTGAGTGNTEAFFGQGTRLTVV.

This clonotype turned up a few times. V and J are TRBV7-9 and TRBJ2-5; possible D gene TRBD2, 5 bases. The germline V and J ends were trimmed by 0 bases and 9 bases, with 11 bases remaining between them. CDR3 length: 13 amino acids. CDR1 SEHNR and CDR2 FQNEAQ come from the germline V gene (reference sequence). The CDR3 nucleotides read TGTGCCAGCAGCTTAGCTCCCGACGGGGCCCAGTACTTC. It specifies CASSLAPDGAQYF.

The V call is TRBV5-1, the J call TRBJ2-5, with 9 bases fitting TRBD2. This CDR3 region has 23 residues. V shed 4 bases and J 11 bases; nucleotides not matched to a gene: 39. CDR1 is SGHRS and CDR2 is YFSETQ in the germline V gene. CDR3 nucleotides: TGCGCCAGCAGCCCGTCCCGGGACGGTGTTCCGGGACTAGCAGCAAGCCCCGGCAATGAGCAGTACTTC. Residues: CASSPSRDGVPGLAASPGNEQYF.

This clonotype was observed many times. V usage is TRBV12-3 or TRBV12-4 and J usage is TRBJ2-1; no clear D gene. Trimming took off 4 bases at V and 9 bases at J, with 7 bases between the two ends. The CDR3 is 11 residues long. CDR3 loop: CASSSPGEQFF. CDR3 nucleotide sequence: TGTGCCAGCAGTTCGCCGGGTGAGCAGTTCTTC.

The sample holds many counts of this clonotype. The genes are TRBV6-2 or TRBV6-3 and TRBJ2-5; 7 nucleotides align to TRBD2. From germline, CDR1 is MNHEY and CDR2 SVGEGT. Unmatched junction bases numbered 10, after V lost 2 bases and J lost 1 base. The CDR3 length is 17 residues. CDR3 nucleotide sequence: TGTGCCAGCAGTTACCGATTACCGACTAGCAGCCAAGAGACCCAGTACTTC. Encoded protein: CASSYRLPTSSQETQYF.

The chain employs TRBV7-9 and TRBJ2-3; D not resolved. Per germline, CDR1 SEHNR and CDR2 FQNEAQ (reference sequence). Between the trimmed V and J ends, which lost 5 bases and 0 bases, there was a span of 12 bases. The CDR3 loop spans 15 amino acids. The CDR3 nucleotides are TGTGCCAGCAGCCCAGAGACGGCCAGCACAGATACGCAGTATTTT. It encodes CASSPETASTDTQYF. The full variable domain, its missing parts supplied by reference TRBV7-9 and TRBJ2-3, is DTGVSQNPRHKITKRGQNVTFRCDPISEHNRLYWYRQTLGQGPEFLTYFQNEAQLEKSRLLSDRFSAERPKGSFSTLEIQRTEQGDSAMYLCASSPETASTDTQYFGPGTRLTVL.

The table lists this clonotype with many counts. This rearrangement joins TRBV12-3 or TRBV12-4 to TRBJ1-6; TRBD1 matches 10 bases. This CDR3 spans 15 amino acids. V lost 6 bases to trimming and J lost 5 bases; unmatched junction nucleotides: 4. The CDR3: CASSLGTGDNSPLHF. The CDR3 nucleotides read TGTGCCAGCAGCCTCGGGACAGGGGATAATTCACCCCTCCACTTT.

This clonotype was found a few times. CDR3 in DNA: TGTGCCAGCAGTTTCAGTACAGGGGAAGAGCAGTACTTC. It translates to CASSFSTGEEQYF. J is TRBJ2-5 and V is TRBV28; TRBD1 matches 7 bases. In germline, CDR1 is MDHEN, CDR2 SYDVKM. The CDR3 spans 13 residues. J gave up 11 bases and V 3 bases, and 9 bases lay outside the gene matches.

At least ten counts were recorded for this clonotype. The rearrangement uses TRBV20-1 and TRBJ2-3; TRBD2 agrees at 13 bases. This CDR3 is built from 16 residues. V was pared by 2 bases and J by 5 bases, with 7 bases of the junction left unmatched. CDR1 is DFQATT, CDR2 SNEGSKA, per germline (reference sequence). This chain's CDR3 is CSARPGGLAGKDTQYF. CDR3 DNA sequence: TGCAGTGCTAGACCTGGGGGACTAGCGGGGAAAGATACGCAGTATTTT.

This sequence joins TRBV21-1 and TRBJ1-1; the table's D call TRBD1 went unverified against the DNA. TRBV21-1 is a pseudogene locus. This CDR3 is built from 14 residues. CDR3 sequence reads: CASSKDRANTEAFF. The CDR3 region has the DNA TGTGCCAGCAGCAAAGACAGGGCGAACACTGAAGCTTTCTTT.

The rearrangement joins TRBV30 to TRBJ2-3, with D possibly being TRBD2 (6 bases). Germline V lookup: CDR1 GTSNPN, CDR2 SVGIG (reference sequence). V lost 2 bases, J lost 2 bases, and 11 bases lay in between. There are 14 residues in the CDR3. Here the CDR3 DNA reads TGTGCCTGGAGTAAATTAGCGGACACAGATACGCAGTATTTT. It yields the protein CAWSKLADTDTQYF.

This clonotype has just a few counts. This sequence joins TRBV12-3 or TRBV12-4 and TRBJ2-7; tentatively, D is TRBD2 (6 bases). CDR3 length: 17 amino acids. V was clipped by 5 bases and J by 0 bases, with 20 bases between them. The CDR3 reads CASSPGLGGKSSYEQYF. CDR3 DNA: TGTGCCAGCAGTCCCGGCCTCGGCGGGAAGAGCTCCTACGAGCAGTACTTC.

A few counts support this clonotype. V and J are TRBV7-3 and TRBJ2-1; 8 bases fit TRBD2. With 8 bases clipped from V and 8 bases from J, the junction kept 8 bases outside the gene matches. CDR1 is SGHTA, CDR2 FQGTGA, per germline. The CDR3 is 13 residues long. The CDR3: CASSEAGVYEQFF. CDR3 DNA sequence: TGTGCCAGCTCAGAAGCGGGAGTGTATGAGCAGTTCTTC.

This chain links TRBV7-2 with TRBJ2-5, with TRBD2 identical over 7 bases. The CDR3 consists of 14 residues. V was pared by 5 bases and J by 2 bases, with 5 bases of the junction left unmatched. Germline V CDR1 and CDR2: SGHTA, FQGNSA. DNA of the CDR3: TGTGCCAGCAGCCCCGCGGGACTACAAGAGACCCAGTACTTC. Residues: CASSPAGLQETQYF.

V is TRBV5-1 and J is TRBJ2-1, with TRBD2 matching over 9 bases. The length of the CDR3 is 15 residues. Germline V gene lookup returns CDR1 SGHRS and CDR2 YFSETQ. After removal of 4 bases from V and 8 bases from J, the junction contained 10 bases not matched to a gene. The CDR3 nucleotides are TGCGCCAGCAGCATGGAGGCTAGCGGGATCGATGAGCAGTTCTTC. The encoded protein is CASSMEASGIDEQFF.

In DNA, the CDR3 is TGCAGCGTTGAAGTTTCTAGCGGGCGTGAGCAGTTCTTC. It translates to CSVEVSSGREQFF. This chain links TRBV29-1 with TRBJ2-1; TRBD2 matches 8 bases. With 1 base clipped from V and 9 bases from J, the junction kept 5 bases outside the gene matches. CDR1 SQVTM and CDR2 ANQGSEA come from the germline V gene. The CDR3 consists of 13 residues.

In its sample, this clonotype was seen a few times. The V gene is TRBV5-1, the J gene TRBJ2-7; weak D call: TRBD2 (5 bases). The CDR3 has 14 amino acids. Germline V gives CDR1 SGHRS, CDR2 YFSETQ. The ends were cut back, 0 bases at V and 4 bases at J, with 11 bases in the middle. DNA of the CDR3: TGCGCCAGCAGCTTGGTTCCTAGCAGATACGAGCAGTACTTC. Its translation is CASSLVPSRYEQYF. Full variable domain (remainder filled in from reference TRBV5-1 and TRBJ2-7): KAGVTQTPRYLIKTRGQQVTLSCSPISGHRSVSWYQQTPGQGLQFLFEYFSETQRNKGNFPGRFSGRQFSNSRSEMNVSTLELGDSALYLCASSLVPSRYEQYFGPGTRLTVT.

J is TRBJ1-2 and V is TRBV7-2, with D perhaps matching TRBD1 (5 bases). This CDR3 comprises 11 residues. Trimming removed 11 bases at V and 1 base at J, with 8 bases between. The germline CDR1 and CDR2 sequences are SGHTA and FQGNSA. The CDR3 nucleotides are TGTGCCGGCGGGGGTAACTATGGCTACACCTTC. It encodes CAGGGNYGYTF.

The chain uses TRBV7-2 and TRBJ2-5; 11 bases fit TRBD2. The J call may be mistaken, given a closer DNA end match to TRBJ2-7. CDR1 and CDR2 from the germline V gene are SGHTA and FQGNSA. The CDR3 sequence is 17 residues long. For the CDR3, the DNA is TGTGCCAGCAGCTTAGCGGGGGTAGCGGGAGGGCCCGACGAGCAGTACTTC. It is translated as CASSLAGVAGGPDEQYF.

V usage is TRBV12-3 or TRBV12-4 and J usage is TRBJ2-7; D may be TRBD1 (7 bases). This CDR3 is built from 14 residues. With 6 bases removed from V and 7 bases from J, the gap between germline ends came to 19 bases. CDR3 region: CASRREQGYNEQYF. CDR3 nucleotides: TGTGCCAGCAGGCGGGAACAGGGGTACAATGAGCAGTACTTC.

This clonotype came up once. The chain employs TRBV11-3 and TRBJ2-1, with D possibly being TRBD2 (6 bases). This CDR3 is built from 15 residues. The germline V gene has CDR1 SGHNT and CDR2 YENEEA. V lost 1 base and J 7 bases, leaving 14 bases between the germline ends. The CDR3 loop reads CASSLVGSVGNEQFF. CDR3 nucleotides: TGTGCCAGCAGCTTAGTCGGGAGTGTGGGGAATGAGCAGTTCTTC.

Concerning this clonotype: It may be a read error: a sequence one base away is much more abundant. The chain joins TRBV12-3 or TRBV12-4 to TRBJ2-3; D is ambiguous. V was pared by 5 bases and J by 2 bases, with 11 bases between. The CDR3 extends over 14 amino acids. As DNA, the CDR3 is TGTGCCAGCAGTAGCAGTTCGGCCACAGATACGCAGTATTTT. The encoded protein is CASSSSSATDTQYF.

The V gene is TRBV29-1, the J gene TRBJ2-3; D gene uncertain. Trimming took off 6 bases at V and 3 bases at J, with 13 bases between the two ends. In germline, CDR1 is SQVTM, CDR2 ANQGSEA. The length of the CDR3 is 13 residues. CDR3 in DNA: TGCAGCGTCATCGGGTTGTTGACAGATACGCAGTATTTT. Translated: CSVIGLLTDTQYF.